One sample yielded the 8 T cell receptor beta chains listed below, sequenced in a study of T cell clusters in autoimmune cytopenias (dated by TCRdb to the late 2010s). Instrument on record: Illumina MiSeq. TRB rearrangements were amplified by multiplex PCR following a touch-down protocol, with the TRB-A and TRB-B primer pools mixed in one tube. After TCRdb reprocessed the reads, each CDR3 protein sequence was kept as one row, without DNA. The sample's clone listing holds roughly 5,400 distinct CDR3 sequences. Around 21% of the sample is held by the ten biggest clonotypes. Each sample's TRB amplification started from around 230 ng of peripheral blood genomic DNA, which corresponds to tens of thousands of genome equivalents. This sample was also put to use in a study of T cell repertoires in aging, cancer and after chemotherapy.

Sequencing used peripheral blood. These receptors were collected from a human donor in good health.

According to its frequency, this clonotype is medium-sized. The chain couples TRBV5-4 to TRBJ2-1; TCRdb names TRBD1, which stays unverified in the absence of DNA. The CDR3 extends over 15 amino acids. Germline loops: CDR1 SGHNT, CDR2 YYREEE (reference sequence). This CDR3 reads CASSLVWRGNNEQFF.

This chain joins TRBV12-3 or TRBV12-4 and TRBJ1-1. The CDR3 contains 14 residues. This chain's CDR3 is CASSFGVANTEAFF.

This clonotype is medium-sized by frequency. The genes are TRBV29-1 and TRBJ1-1. The CDR3 is made up of 13 amino acids. The germline gives CDR1 SQVTM, CDR2 ANQGSEA. The CDR3 protein is CSVSEEWGTEAFF.

By frequency, this clonotype is medium-sized. The rearrangement links TRBV6-5 to TRBJ2-1; absent DNA, TCRdb's TRBD2 call cannot be checked. Germline V gives CDR1 MNHEY, CDR2 SVGAGI. The length of the CDR3 is 14 residues. The chain's CDR3 is CASSPTSGENEQFF.

The chain couples TRBV7-9 to TRBJ2-1; the TCRdb D gene call, TRBD1, has no DNA to confirm it. Germline loops: CDR1 SEHNR, CDR2 FQNEAQ (reference sequence). The CDR3 is made up of 12 amino acids. The CDR3 here is CASSWDNNEQFF.

The rearrangement links TRBV11-2 to TRBJ2-7; without DNA, the TCRdb call of TRBD2 cannot be checked. CDR1 and CDR2 from the germline V gene are SGHAT and FQNNGV. The CDR3 has 15 residues. This chain's CDR3 is CASSLGLAGGYEQYF.

By frequency, this clonotype registers medium-sized. The chain has TRBV12-3 or TRBV12-4 and TRBJ2-3. There are 13 residues in the CDR3. The chain's CDR3 is CASSLGFTDTQYF.

The gene calls are TRBV5-1 and TRBJ2-3. Looked up from germline, CDR1 is SGHRS and CDR2 is YFSETQ. The CDR3 consists of 14 residues. The CDR3 reads CASSRSGGTDTQYF.